Below, 16 T cell receptor beta chains from the same sample are listed, as sequenced in a study of CD8 T cells in Susac syndrome. RNA totalling about 0.5 to 1 ug underwent reverse transcription with random hexamers. TCRdb re-derived calls from the immunoSEQ multiplex PCR reads in MiXCR, one entry per CDR3 protein. This table holds 400,000 or so distinct CDR3 sequences, more than 80% found once. The sequencing sample was made of CD8+ T cells from PBMCs. These receptors all come from a human donor with multiple sclerosis.

Regarding this clonotype: One end of the junction is discordant with germline, which a read error may explain. The V gene is TRBV5-6, the J gene TRBJ2-7; D is ambiguous. The CDR3 sequence is 12 residues long. Germline V lookup: CDR1 SGHDT, CDR2 YYEEEE. Here the CDR3 DNA reads TGTGCCAGCACCTTGGGCCTCCGGGAGCAGTACTTC. It yields the protein CASTLGLREQYF.

The chain couples TRBV12-5 to TRBJ1-5; 8 bases map to TRBD1. CDR3 length: 15 residues. V lost 9 bases to trimming and J lost 6 bases; unmatched junction nucleotides: 13. CDR1 LGHNT and CDR2 FRNRAP come from the germline V gene. The CDR3 spells CASLQGAEQVQPQHF. Here the CDR3 DNA reads TGTGCTAGCCTCCAGGGGGCCGAGCAGGTTCAGCCCCAGCATTTT.

The chain joins TRBV11-2 to TRBJ1-2; maybe TRBD1 (5 bases). CDR1 and CDR2 (germline): SGHAT, FQNNGV. The CDR3 consists of 15 residues. The V end was cut by 5 bases, the J end by 11 bases, with 24 bases between. The CDR3 nucleotides read TGTGCCAGCAGCCGGAACAAGGGACGGGGAAACTATTACACCTTC. Translated, it gives CASSRNKGRGNYYTF. The full variable domain, its missing parts supplied by reference TRBV11-2 and TRBJ1-2, is EAGVAQSPRYKIIEKRQSVAFWCNPISGHATLYWYQQILGQGPKLLIQFQNNGVVDDSQLPKDRFSAERLKGVDSTLKIQPAKLEDSAVYLCASSRNKGRGNYYTFGSGTRLTVV.

The rearrangement links TRBV14 to TRBJ2-7; no clear D gene. There are 12 residues in the CDR3. V was shortened by 6 bases and J by 2 bases, with 8 bases between the two germline ends. Per germline, CDR1 SGHDN and CDR2 FVKESK. The CDR3, as DNA: TGTGCCAGCAGTGTAAGCACCTACGAGCAGTACTTC. It is translated as CASSVSTYEQYF.

Here the CDR3 DNA reads TGTGCCAGCAGCTTAGATTCGATCTATTTCGGGCAACTGTTTTTT. Translating gives CASSLDSIYFGQLFF. The chain carries TRBV11-2 and TRBJ1-4; D is ambiguous. Per the germline V gene, CDR1 is SGHAT and CDR2 is FQNNGV. This CDR3 contains 15 residues. V gave up 0 bases and J gave up 12 bases, with 17 bases separating them.

The sample holds a few counts of this clonotype. The chain recombines TRBV2 with TRBJ2-1; no clear D gene. This CDR3 region has 10 residues. Germline V gene sequence: CDR1 SNHLY, CDR2 FYNNEI. V lost 3 bases and J lost 9, with 3 bases in between. CDR3 residues: CASSEGEQFF. The CDR3 DNA reads as TGTGCCAGCAGTGAGGGTGAGCAGTTCTTC.

The chain couples TRBV6-2 or TRBV6-3 to TRBJ2-1; no reliable D call. CDR3 size: 16 residues. Germline assignment: CDR1 MNHEY and CDR2 SVGEGT. V was shortened by 2 bases and J by 8 bases, with 19 bases between the two germline ends. The CDR3 DNA sequence: TGTGCCAGCAGTTACACCGTCCTCTTTAGGGTGGATGAGCAGTTCTTC. It codes for CASSYTVLFRVDEQFF.

This rearrangement joins TRBV27 to TRBJ1-1; no clear D. Germline-derived CDR1 and CDR2 are MNHEY and SMNVEV (reference sequence). Trimming stripped 5 bases from V and 0 bases from J, with 7 bases between. The CDR3 is 13 amino acids. The CDR3 DNA is TGTGCCAGCAGTGGGGAAGTGAACACTGAAGCTTTCTTT. Protein sequence: CASSGEVNTEAFF.

The J gene is TRBJ2-7, the V gene TRBV28; TRBD1 matches at 7 bases. Germline lookup yields CDR1 MDHEN and CDR2 SYDVKM. The CDR3 consists of 15 residues. V trimming: 10 bases; J trimming: 0 bases; junction bases outside the gene matches: 12. The CDR3 region is CATVTGTEISYEQYF. In DNA form, the CDR3 reads TGTGCCACAGTAACCGGGACAGAGATCTCCTACGAGCAGTACTTC.

J is TRBJ1-2 and V is TRBV7-8; maybe TRBD1 (6 bases). CDR1 is SGHVS and CDR2 is FQNEAQ in the germline V gene. V dropped 4 bases and J dropped 4 bases, with 22 bases sitting between them. The CDR3 spans 17 residues. The CDR3 DNA follows: TGTGCCAGCAGCTCCGATACTTCGGAGGGGACAATCTATGGCTACACCTTC. This gives the protein CASSSDTSEGTIYGYTF.

CDR3 nucleotide sequence: TGTGCCAGCAGCTTAGCCGGGACGATGGAGACCCAGTACTTC. Encoded protein: CASSLAGTMETQYF. The chain recombines TRBV11-1 with TRBJ2-5; D tentatively fits TRBD1 or TRBD2 (5 bases each). The CDR3 spans 14 residues. Germline lookup yields CDR1 SGHAT and CDR2 FQDESV (reference sequence). V was cut by 0 bases and J by 5 bases, with 10 bases left in between.

This sequence joins TRBV7-9 and TRBJ1-4; D remains ambiguous. Germline V gene sequence: CDR1 SEHNR, CDR2 FQNEAQ (reference sequence). V lost 4 bases, J lost 1 base, and 10 bases lay in between. The CDR3 is made up of 15 amino acids. In DNA, the CDR3 is TGTGCCAGCAGCTCTCCCGGCTTAACTAATGAAAAACTGTTTTTT. Translation gives CASSSPGLTNEKLFF.

The chain links TRBV6-5 to TRBJ1-1; D is unresolved. V gave up 4 bases and J gave up 7 bases, with 16 bases separating them. This CDR3 comprises 14 residues. Per germline, CDR1 MNHEY and CDR2 SVGAGI. CDR3 nucleotides: TGTGCCAGCAGTTTCGATTTCGAGTTTCTTGAAGCTTTCTTT. It is translated as CASSFDFEFLEAFF.

For the CDR3, the DNA is TGTGCCTGGAGTGGTGCCCGGGAGTACTACGAGCAGTACTTC. Its translation is CAWSGAREYYEQYF. The chain is built from TRBV30 and TRBJ2-7, with a tentative D call TRBD2 (6 bases). Germline CDR1 reads GTSNPN; CDR2 reads SVGIG (reference sequence). The V end was cut by 1 base, the J end by 3 bases, with 13 bases between. This CDR3 spans 14 amino acids.

CDR3 nucleotides: TGCAGCGTTGTGATGACTAGCGGGACCTACGAGCAGTACTTC. This gives the protein CSVVMTSGTYEQYF. V is TRBV29-1 and J is TRBJ2-7, with 11 positions matching TRBD2. Germline CDR1 and CDR2: SQVTM and ANQGSEA. The CDR3 contains 14 residues. V shed 4 bases, J shed 2 bases, and the junction held 4 bases outside the gene matches.

This chain links TRBV13 with TRBJ2-7, with TRBD1 identical over 11 bases. The CDR3 runs to 16 residues. The V and J ends lost 6 bases and 3 bases, in that order; junction bases with no gene match: 10. Germline values: CDR1 PRHDT, CDR2 FYEKMQ (reference sequence). CDR3 coding DNA: TGTGCCAGCAGTTCCTTCCGGGACAGGGGGGACTACGAGCAGTACTTC. Amino acid sequence: CASSSFRDRGDYEQYF.